The 14 T cell receptor beta chains presented below share a single source sample, sequenced in a study of blood T cell repertoires in COVID-19 (TCRdb year 2020). The library was made by the immunoSEQ multiplex PCR assay. TCRdb's version of the immuneACCESS table is confined to in-frame rearrangements and falls short of the full clone set. An unresolved V gene accounts for under half of the shortfall where checked; the remainder is of unknown origin. A total of around 480,000 clones appear in this sample, approximately 88% of them only once. The ten most abundant clones make up around 12% of the sample. What was sequenced was peripheral blood. All receptors derive from a woman in her forties or fifties with COVID-19, enrolled during active disease.

V usage is TRBV12-3 or TRBV12-4 and J usage is TRBJ1-5, with D possibly being TRBD1 (5 bases). This CDR3 comprises 13 residues. V was pared by 4 bases and J by 5 bases, with 9 bases between. As DNA, the CDR3 is TGTGCCAGCAGTTACACAGGATATCAGCCCCAGCATTTT. Protein product: CASSYTGYQPQHF.

The rearrangement uses TRBV29-1 and TRBJ1-2; D unresolved. Germline-derived CDR1 and CDR2 are SQVTM and ANQGSEA. The CDR3 loop spans 12 amino acids. Trimming took 7 bases from V and 3 from J, leaving 12 bases between them. The CDR3 loop reads CSAEEGDYGYTF. The CDR3 nucleotides are TGCAGCGCCGAGGAAGGTGACTATGGCTACACCTTC.

This clone has just a few counts. The rearrangement links TRBV13 to TRBJ1-2; 8 bases match TRBD1. The junction had 4 bases not matched to a gene; V was cut back by 4 bases and J by 6 bases. CDR1 is PRHDT, CDR2 FYEKMQ, per germline (reference sequence). The CDR3 is 13 residues long. The CDR3 region is CASSSGQGHGYTF. The DNA for the CDR3 is TGTGCCAGCAGCTCCGGACAGGGCCATGGCTACACCTTC. Combining the CDR3 with reference TRBV13 and TRBJ1-2 gives the whole variable domain AAGVIQSPRHLIKEKRETATLKCYPIPRHDTVYWYQQGPGQDPQFLISFYEKMQSDKGSIPDRFSAQQFSDYHSELNMSSLELGDSALYFCASSSGQGHGYTFGSGTRLTVV.

The chain couples TRBV19 to TRBJ1-5; 9 bases fit TRBD1. The CDR3 length is 21 residues. CDR1 is LNHDA, CDR2 SQIVND, per germline (reference sequence). V was pared by 1 base and J by 0 bases, with 16 bases of the junction left unmatched. DNA of the CDR3: TGTGCCAGTAGTATAGTCCCCGCGGGACAGGGATTGTTTTCTAGCAATCAGCCCCAGCATTTT. Its protein product is CASSIVPAGQGLFSSNQPQHF.

J is TRBJ1-4 and V is TRBV6-1; D remains unclear. Trimming cost V 3 bases and J 0 bases, with 8 bases left between them. Germline-derived CDR1 and CDR2 are MNHNS and SASEGT. This CDR3 comprises 15 residues. In DNA, the CDR3 is TGTGCCAGCAGTGAGTTCTCAGCAACTAATGAAAAACTGTTTTTT. This translates into CASSEFSATNEKLFF.

The chain recombines TRBV5-1 with TRBJ1-4; maybe TRBD1 (6 bases). This CDR3 contains 12 residues. V was trimmed by 7 bases and J by 8 bases, leaving 12 bases between them. Germline assignment: CDR1 SGHRS and CDR2 YFSETQ. CDR3 residues: CASRRGTEKLFF. The CDR3, as DNA: TGCGCCAGCCGCCGAGGGACAGAAAAACTGTTTTTT.

This chain connects TRBV6-5 to TRBJ1-2; 9 bases fit TRBD1. This CDR3 comprises 12 residues. Germline values: CDR1 MNHEY, CDR2 SVGAGI. Losses at the gene ends were 6 bases for V and 8 bases for J; bases not matched to a gene: 4. The CDR3 nucleotides read TGTGCCAGCAGGGGACAGGGAAGCGGCTACACCTTC. Translating it yields CASRGQGSGYTF.

The chain employs TRBV5-5 and TRBJ1-3; TRBD1 aligns across 11 bases. Per germline, CDR1 SGHKS and CDR2 YYEKEE (reference sequence). V lost 1 base to trimming and J lost 0 bases; unmatched junction nucleotides: 3. The CDR3 consists of 17 residues. The CDR3 loop is CASSLRTGGFSGNTIYF. The CDR3 DNA sequence: TGTGCCAGCAGCTTGCGGACAGGGGGCTTCTCTGGAAACACCATATATTTT.

The J gene is TRBJ2-7, the V gene TRBV24-1; TRBD1 matches 9 bases. The length of the CDR3 is 17 residues. The J segment lost 5 bases and the V segment lost 2 bases, leaving 12 bases of the junction unmatched. Germline V gives CDR1 KGHDR, CDR2 SFDVKD. CDR3 in DNA: TGTGCCACCAGTGATTCCCGGACAGGGGTCGGCTTCAACGAGCAGTACTTC. Translation: CATSDSRTGVGFNEQYF.

The V call is TRBV9, the J call TRBJ1-1; TRBD1 agrees at 10 bases. Germline trimming cut 0 bases from V and 6 bases from J; bases unmatched to any gene: 8. Per the germline V gene, CDR1 is SGDLS and CDR2 is YYNGEE. This CDR3 spans 16 amino acids. In DNA, the CDR3 is TGTGCCAGCAGCGTAGGGCGGACAGGGGGAAGGGCTGAAGCTTTCTTT. Its translation is CASSVGRTGGRAEAFF.

CDR3 DNA sequence: TGTGCCAGCAGCCCCGGTGGGACAGCGAACACCGGGGAGCTGTTTTTT. Translated: CASSPGGTANTGELFF. This chain joins TRBV3-1 (or the pseudogene TRBV3-2) and TRBJ2-2, with 7 bases matching TRBD1. The CDR3 length is 16 residues. The V and J ends lost 4 bases and 0 bases, in that order; junction bases with no gene match: 5. In germline, CDR1 is LGHDT, CDR2 YNNKEL (reference sequence).

The chain is built from TRBV6-2 or TRBV6-3 and TRBJ2-7; TRBD2 aligns across 7 bases. The V gene end was trimmed by 6 bases and the J gene end by 9 bases; junction bases not matched to a gene: 11. Germline V gives CDR1 MNHEY, CDR2 SVGEGT. CDR3 length: 13 amino acids. In nucleotides, the CDR3 is TGTGCCAGCAGCCTAGATACGAGGGAGGGGCAGTACTTC. Amino acid sequence: CASSLDTREGQYF.

This clone appeared once. The chain joins TRBV11-3 to TRBJ2-5; D is possibly TRBD1 (5 bases). CDR3 length: 15 residues. Germline V gene lookup returns CDR1 SGHNT and CDR2 YENEEA. Trimming removed 5 bases from V and 1 base from J, with 14 bases in between. CDR3 DNA: TGTGCCAGCAGCCCAAACGGACATACCCAAGAGACCCAGTACTTC. Encoded protein: CASSPNGHTQETQYF.

This clone has only one observation. The chain carries TRBV10-3 and TRBJ2-2; TRBD2 matches 14 bases. After removal of 6 bases from V and 6 bases from J, the junction contained 9 bases not matched to a gene. Germline V gene lookup returns CDR1 ENHRY and CDR2 SYGVKD. The length of the CDR3 is 17 residues. DNA for the CDR3: TGTGCCATCAGCCTAGTGACTAGCGGGGGGGAGTCCGGGGAGCTGTTTTTT. Its translation: CAISLVTSGGESGELFF.